Each of the 3 T cell receptor beta chains below was sequenced from the same sample in a study of blood T cell repertoires in COVID-19. Generated by immunoSEQ multiplex PCR, the TCRdb table keeps only in-frame clones and is missing some. The data show tens of thousands of clones, over 80% seen once. Sequenced material: peripheral blood. All receptors derive from a human donor in a cohort sampled during active COVID-19.

The genes are TRBV7-2 and TRBJ1-1, with D possibly being TRBD1 (6 bases). CDR1 SGHTA and CDR2 FQGNSA come from the germline V gene. The CDR3 extends over 13 amino acids. V dropped 6 bases and J dropped 6 bases, with 14 bases sitting between them. The DNA for the CDR3 is TGTGCCAGCAGTTCTTCCTGGACAGCTGAAGCTTTCTTT. Residues: CASSSSWTAEAFF.

V is TRBV4-1 and J is TRBJ1-5; D is unclear. Germline CDR1 is MGHRA and CDR2 is YSYEKL. Trimming took off 4 bases at V and 6 bases at J, with 10 bases between the two ends. This CDR3 contains 13 residues. The CDR3 nucleotides read TGCGCCAGCAGCCGCATTCTCAGTCAGCCCCAGCATTTT. This encodes CASSRILSQPQHF.

This clone was found once. This sequence joins TRBV12-3 or TRBV12-4 and TRBJ2-1; 7 bases are shared with TRBD1. The CDR3 is made up of 13 amino acids. The ends lost 8 bases at V and 5 bases at J; junction bases unmatched: 6. This chain's CDR3 is CASRDSPNNEQFF. In nucleotides, the CDR3 is TGTGCCAGCCGGGACAGCCCAAACAATGAGCAGTTCTTC.